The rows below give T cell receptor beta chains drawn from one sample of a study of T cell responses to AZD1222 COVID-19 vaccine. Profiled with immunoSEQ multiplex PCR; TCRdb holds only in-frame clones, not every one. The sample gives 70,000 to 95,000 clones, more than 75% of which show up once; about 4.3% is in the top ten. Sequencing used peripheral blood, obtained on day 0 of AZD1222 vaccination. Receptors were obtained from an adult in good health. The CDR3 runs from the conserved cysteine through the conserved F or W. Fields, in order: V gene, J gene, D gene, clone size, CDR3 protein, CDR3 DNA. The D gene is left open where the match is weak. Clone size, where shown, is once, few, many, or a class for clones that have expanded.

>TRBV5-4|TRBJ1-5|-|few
CASSQDGSNQPQHF
TGTGCCAGCAGCCAGGACGGTAGCAATCAGCCCCAGCATTTT
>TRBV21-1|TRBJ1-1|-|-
CASSKMVCSYTEAFF
TGTGCCAGCAGCAAGATGGTGTGTTCATACACTGAAGCTTTCTTT
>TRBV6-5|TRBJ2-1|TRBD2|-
CASSPRGERERFF
TGTGCCAGCAGCCCCCGGGGGGAAAGGGAGCGGTTCTTC
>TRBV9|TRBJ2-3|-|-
CASSVAGTKGADTQYF
TGTGCCAGCAGCGTAGCTGGGACCAAGGGTGCAGATACGCAGTATTTT
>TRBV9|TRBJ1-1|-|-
CARKGLPNTEAFF
TGTGCCAGAAAAGGGCTTCCGAACACTGAAGCTTTCTTT
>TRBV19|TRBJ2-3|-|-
CASSEGPGVSTDTQYF
TGTGCCAGTAGTGAGGGGCCAGGGGTAAGCACAGATACGCAGTATTTT
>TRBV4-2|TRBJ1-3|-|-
CASSQAGGNTIYF
TGTGCCAGCAGCCAAGCCGGTGGAAACACCATATATTTT
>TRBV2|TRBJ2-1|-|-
CASRLFNEQFF
TGTGCCAGCAGACTGTTCAATGAGCAGTTCTTC
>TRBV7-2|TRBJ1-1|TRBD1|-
CASSTRTGLDVGEAFF
TGTGCCAGCAGCACTCGGACAGGGCTAGATGTTGGTGAAGCTTTCTTT
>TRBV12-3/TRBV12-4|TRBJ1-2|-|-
CASSLTGSRTF
TGTGCCAGCAGCTTAACAGGGTCTCGCACCTTC
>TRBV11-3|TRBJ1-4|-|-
CASSSQDNTGKLFF
TGTGCCAGCAGCTCCCAGGACAACACGGGAAAACTGTTTTTT
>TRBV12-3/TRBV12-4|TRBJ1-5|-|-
CASSFRLDQPQHF
TGTGCCAGCAGTTTTCGCCTTGATCAGCCCCAGCATTTT